Described below is a single T cell receptor beta chain sequence and its context. The donor cohort consisted entirely of Caucasian adults residing in Nashville, Tennessee. CDR3 length equals 17 residues. Germline assignment: CDR1 KGHSH and CDR2 LQKENI. V trimming: 3 bases; J trimming: 1 base; junction bases outside the gene matches: 9. The authors loaded about 200 ng DNA, 30,000 to 35,000 T cell genomes, into sorted-subset replicate PCRs. Sequencing used immunoSEQ multiplex PCR; TCRdb keeps in-frame clones, though not all of them. The sample holds 2 million to 2.5 million clones; 95% are singletons and the top ten take roughly 0.13%. The source of the sample is a study of shared clonotypes between healthy human individuals. Study-wide background: Plates per donor: three CD4 naive, three CD4 memory, two CD8 naive, one CD8 memory.

This TCR was sampled from a man aged 18 to 29 in good health. The sequenced sample was naive CD4+ T cells sorted from blood. The subset: CD45RA+ positively selected. The chain uses TRBV18 and TRBJ2-3, with 8 nucleotides matching TRBD2. In nucleotides, the CDR3 is TGTGCCAGCTCACCGCTTACTAGCGGAGGACGCACAGATACGCAGTATTTT. It yields the protein CASSPLTSGGRTDTQYF.